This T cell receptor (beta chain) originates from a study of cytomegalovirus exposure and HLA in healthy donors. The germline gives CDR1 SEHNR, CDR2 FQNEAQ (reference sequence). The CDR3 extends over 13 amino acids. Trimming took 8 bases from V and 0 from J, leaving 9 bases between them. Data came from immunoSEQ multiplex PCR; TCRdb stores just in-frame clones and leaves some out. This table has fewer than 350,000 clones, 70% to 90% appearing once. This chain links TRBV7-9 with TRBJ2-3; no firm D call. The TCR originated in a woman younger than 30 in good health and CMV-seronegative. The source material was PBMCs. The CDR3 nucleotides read TGTGCCAGCCTTCTCGGGAGCACAGATACGCAGTATTTT. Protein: CASLLGSTDTQYF.